This T cell receptor (beta chain) was identified during a study of T cells in localized non-small cell lung cancer. This clone has a handful of counts. The antigen is undetermined. Findings and caveats of the study: Longer overall survival accompanied higher blood T cell density.

The CDR3 has 13 residues. Unmatched junction bases numbered 3, after V lost 4 bases and J lost 6 bases. Germline assignment: CDR1 MNHEY and CDR2 SVGAGI. Clones were read by immunoSEQ multiplex PCR, and TCRdb kept only the in-frame ones, dropping some. The sample includes about 52,000 clones, about 88% of them seen just once. The chain uses TRBV6-5 and TRBJ1-2, with 9 bases matching TRBD1. The sample consisted of PBMCs, taken before any cancer treatment. This clonotype originated in a female donor with stage II lung adenocarcinoma. CDR3 in amino acids: CASSLDRGDGYTF. CDR3 coding DNA: TGTGCCAGCAGTTTGGACAGGGGAGATGGCTACACCTTC.